Listed below are T cell receptor beta chains from one sample, sequenced in a study of blood T cell repertoires in COVID-19. Repertoires were generated with immunoSEQ multiplex PCR, while TCRdb's copy carries only in-frame clones and drops some. Of 210,000 or so clones detected, about 90% appear once; the ten largest clones hold approximately 1.2%. Sequenced: peripheral blood. These receptors came from a man aged 25 to 40 with acute or convalescent COVID-19. Both conserved end residues are part of each CDR3. The D gene is left open where the match is weak. Not every row has a clone size; where given, it reads once, few, many or a size class.

CDR3 | DNA | D | J | V | size
CASSMVTSGSYEQYF | TGTGCCAGTAGTATGGTGACTAGCGGCAGCTACGAGCAGTACTTC | TRBD2 | TRBJ2-7 | TRBV19 | -
CASSSWTSNNNEQFF | TGCGCCAGCAGTTCCTGGACTAGTAACAACAATGAGCAGTTCTTC | TRBD2 | TRBJ2-1 | TRBV5-1 | -
CASSFVAEKNNEQFF | TGTGCCAGCAGTTTTGTAGCGGAAAAGAACAATGAGCAGTTCTTC | - | TRBJ2-1 | TRBV27 | -
CASSGNSGTGADEQYF | TGCGCCAGCAGTGGCAATTCCGGGACGGGAGCGGACGAGCAGTACTTC | - | TRBJ2-7 | TRBV10-1 | -
CASSSGGDSYGYTF | TGTGCCAGCAGTTCAGGGGGAGATAGCTATGGCTACACCTTC | TRBD1 | TRBJ1-2 | TRBV28 | -
CSASMGREQYF | TGCAGTGCTTCGATGGGGAGGGAGCAGTACTTC | - | TRBJ2-7 | TRBV20-1 | -
CASSLEPGQGGGELFF | TGCGCCAGCAGCTTAGAACCGGGACAGGGAGGCGGGGAGCTGTTTTTT | TRBD1 | TRBJ2-2 | TRBV5-1 | -
CASSQDRGRVAPLHF | TGTGCCAGCAGTCAGGACAGGGGGCGGGTTGCACCCCTCCACTTT | TRBD1 | TRBJ1-6 | TRBV6-5 | -
CASSQLQAQGQHF | TGTGCCAGTAGTCAACTACAGGCACAAGGCCAGCATTTT | - | TRBJ1-5 | TRBV19 | -
CASSNRDRGAGELFF | TGCGCCAGCAGCAACCGGGACAGGGGAGCCGGGGAGCTGTTTTTT | TRBD1 | TRBJ2-2 | TRBV5-1 | -
CASSRVYNEQFF | TGTGCCAGTAGTAGAGTTTACAATGAGCAGTTCTTC | - | TRBJ2-1 | TRBV19 | -
CASSLRLAGSYNEQFF | TGTGCCAGCAGCCTTCGACTAGCGGGGAGCTACAATGAGCAGTTCTTC | TRBD2 | TRBJ2-1 | TRBV3-1/TRBV3-2 | -
CASSLAVGGANEQFF | TGTGCCAGCAGCTTAGCCGTCGGGGGGGCGAATGAGCAGTTCTTC | TRBD2 | TRBJ2-1 | TRBV13 | -
CASSQDGLAGGTTKNIQYF | TGTGCCAGCAGCCAAGATGGCCTAGCGGGGGGGACCACCAAAAACATTCAGTACTTC | TRBD2 | TRBJ2-4 | TRBV3-1/TRBV3-2 | -
CASSFLPRENIQYF | TGTGCCAGCAGCTTTTTGCCCCGGGAAAACATTCAGTACTTC | - | TRBJ2-4 | TRBV5-5 | -
CASSLAGVEETQYF | TGCGCCAGCAGCTTGGCAGGGGTGGAAGAGACCCAGTACTTC | - | TRBJ2-5 | TRBV5-1 | once
CASSPGYGYTF | TGTGCCAGCAGCCCGGGCTATGGCTACACCTTC | - | TRBJ1-2 | TRBV7-2 | -
CASSFYRGGTGELFF | TGTGCCAGCAGTTTCTACAGGGGGGGCACCGGGGAGCTGTTTTTT | - | TRBJ2-2 | TRBV6-5 | -
CASSPQRLDQPQHF | TGTGCCAGCAGTCCCCAGCGTTTAGATCAGCCCCAGCATTTT | - | TRBJ1-5 | TRBV28 | -
CASVNNRGSYNEQFF | TGTGCCAGCGTAAATAACAGGGGGTCCTACAATGAGCAGTTCTTC | TRBD1 | TRBJ2-1 | TRBV2 | -
CASSDRRATEAFF | TGCGCCAGCAGTGACAGGAGGGCCACTGAAGCTTTCTTT | - | TRBJ1-1 | TRBV10-2 | -
CASSLVTGQTEAFF | TGCGCCAGCAGCTTGGTGACAGGGCAGACTGAAGCTTTCTTT | TRBD1 | TRBJ1-1 | TRBV5-1 | -
CAWSVPTGTEAFF | TGTGCCTGGAGTGTACCCACGGGCACTGAAGCTTTCTTT | - | TRBJ1-1 | TRBV30 | -